A single sample gave rise to the 30 T cell receptor beta chains below, sequenced in a study of T-cell memory formation after mild COVID-19. A single record per CDR3 protein comes from TCRdb applying MiXCR to the 5' RACE reads. The data contain about 400,000 distinct CDR3 sequences, around 24% of them singletons. Sequenced sample: PBMCs or a T cell subset sorted from them (not recorded which). These receptors all come from an adult woman who had mild COVID-19 (a few samples of this study predate the infection). Cell type and time point are not known.

This clonotype was counted only a few times. The genes are TRBV12-3 or TRBV12-4 and TRBJ2-2, with D possibly matching TRBD2 (6 bases). The CDR3 sequence is 15 residues long. Trimming took 5 bases from V and 0 from J, leaving 10 bases between them. The CDR3, as DNA: TGTGCCAGCAGTCGCGGGGCTCCGAACACCGGGGAGCTGTTTTTT. Its protein product is CASSRGAPNTGELFF.

This clonotype was observed a few times. The chain links TRBV7-8 to TRBJ2-7, with D maybe TRBD2 (6 bases). Trimming shortened V by 4 bases and J by 6 bases, and 10 bases separated the two germline ends. This CDR3 is 12 amino acids long. CDR1 is SGHVS, CDR2 FQNEAQ, per germline. Here the CDR3 reads CASSYPLAEQYF. CDR3 DNA: TGTGCCAGCAGCTATCCACTAGCCGAGCAGTACTTC.

The chain couples TRBV27 to TRBJ2-3; D gene ambiguous. Germline lookup yields CDR1 MNHEY and CDR2 SMNVEV (reference sequence). CDR3 length equals 15 residues. Trimming removed 3 bases from V and 0 bases from J, with 10 bases in between. The chain's CDR3 is CASSFLATSTDTQYF. DNA of the CDR3: TGTGCCAGCAGTTTTCTCGCCACTAGCACAGATACGCAGTATTTT.

The genes are TRBV5-1 and TRBJ2-2; 8 nucleotides match TRBD2. Per the germline V gene, CDR1 is SGHRS and CDR2 is YFSETQ. The CDR3 contains 15 residues. After removal of 6 bases from V and 4 bases from J, the junction contained 8 bases not matched to a gene. The DNA for the CDR3 is TGCGCCAGCAATCTTGGCGGGGGGCTCACCGGGGAGCTGTTTTTT. Protein product: CASNLGGGLTGELFF.

This clonotype appeared once. V usage is TRBV2 and J usage is TRBJ2-7; 9 nucleotides agree with TRBD1. CDR1 is SNHLY, CDR2 FYNNEI, per germline. V was clipped by 1 base and J by 5 bases; unmatched bases: 3. The CDR3 length is 14 residues. CDR3 residues: CASSEGDRVDEQYF. The CDR3 bases are TGTGCCAGCAGTGAAGGGGACAGGGTGGACGAGCAGTACTTC.

This clonotype was seen a few times. V gene TRBV7-9 combines with J gene TRBJ2-3; TRBD2 is a possible D gene (5 bases). Germline V gene lookup returns CDR1 SEHNR and CDR2 FQNEAQ (reference sequence). This CDR3 has 14 amino acids. The V end lost 5 bases, the J end lost 7 bases, and 16 bases lay between the germline ends. This CDR3 reads CASSPSSGTNTQYF. The CDR3 nucleotides read TGTGCCAGCAGCCCCAGCTCGGGAACTAATACGCAGTATTTT.

This clonotype was found many times. This chain connects TRBV5-1 to TRBJ2-1; D is uncertain. In germline, CDR1 is SGHRS, CDR2 YFSETQ. The germline V and J ends were trimmed by 0 bases and 5 bases, with 9 bases remaining between them. The length of the CDR3 is 14 residues. The CDR3 protein is CASSLDPENNEQFF. CDR3 in DNA: TGCGCCAGCAGCTTGGATCCGGAGAACAATGAGCAGTTCTTC.

This clonotype has more than one count but fewer than ten. The rearrangement joins TRBV27 to TRBJ1-1, with D uncertain. Germline V gene sequence: CDR1 MNHEY, CDR2 SMNVEV (reference sequence). The V and J ends lost 6 bases and 1 base respectively, with 15 bases between them. The CDR3 sequence is 15 residues long. In DNA, the CDR3 is TGTGCCAGCAGAGCCTTAGTCAGTGAGAACACTGAAGCTTTCTTT. Translated: CASRALVSENTEAFF.

This sequence joins TRBV2 and TRBJ2-3; D could derive from TRBD1 or TRBD2 (6 bases each). Between the trimmed V and J ends, which lost 7 bases and 8 bases, there was a span of 16 bases. The CDR3 covers 13 residues. Germline V lookup: CDR1 SNHLY, CDR2 FYNNEI. The CDR3 nucleotides read TGTGCCAGCAACTCCGGGGGCGCGGGTACGCAGTATTTT. Amino acids: CASNSGGAGTQYF.

This clonotype was seen more than once but under ten times. The chain recombines TRBV5-1 with TRBJ2-1; no reliable D call. CDR1 is SGHRS and CDR2 is YFSETQ in the germline V gene. Trimming shortened V by 0 bases and J by 4 bases, and 8 bases separated the two germline ends. This CDR3 spans 14 amino acids. The CDR3 region is CASSLAAAYNEQFF. The CDR3 DNA reads as TGCGCCAGCAGCTTGGCGGCAGCTTACAATGAGCAGTTCTTC.

The rearrangement uses TRBV24-1 and TRBJ2-1; possibly TRBD2 for D (6 bases). Germline CDR1 KGHDR, CDR2 SFDVKD. The germline V and J ends were trimmed by 9 bases and 0 bases, with 14 bases remaining between them. The CDR3 contains 15 residues. CDR3: CATGGTVSSYNEQFF. DNA for the CDR3: TGTGCCACCGGGGGGACGGTAAGCTCCTACAATGAGCAGTTCTTC.

V and J are TRBV14 and TRBJ2-3, with 12 bases identical to TRBD2. The CDR3 length is 20 residues. J lost 3 bases, V lost 4 bases, and 17 bases had no gene match. Looked up from germline, CDR1 is SGHDN and CDR2 is FVKESK. CDR3 in DNA: TGTGCCAGCAGCCGAAGGGACGGACGATCTAGCGGGGGGGCGACAGATACGCAGTATTTT. Encoded protein: CASSRRDGRSSGGATDTQYF.

Here the CDR3 reads CASRDRLGTYGYTF. The CDR3 DNA reads TGTGCCAGCAGGGACCGACTGGGGACCTATGGCTACACCTTC. This chain joins TRBV12-3 or TRBV12-4 and TRBJ1-2; possible D gene TRBD1, 5 bases. Deletions cut 6 bases from V and 4 bases from J, with 15 bases between. The CDR3 has 14 amino acids.

This clonotype was picked up many times. The chain has TRBV12-3 or TRBV12-4 and TRBJ2-4, with TRBD2 identical over 8 bases. V lost 3 bases and J lost 3; bases outside the gene matches: 4. The CDR3 runs 15 residues. The CDR3 nucleotides read TGTGCCAGCAGTTTCGGGAGGGGAAACAAAAACATTCAGTACTTC. Translating gives CASSFGRGNKNIQYF.

The V gene is TRBV5-1, the J gene TRBJ2-7; D ambiguous. The CDR3 extends over 14 amino acids. V dropped 0 bases and J dropped 1 base, with 8 bases sitting between them. CDR1 is SGHRS, CDR2 YFSETQ, per germline. The CDR3 nucleotides are TGCGCCAGCAGCTTGGATCCTGGATCCTACGAGCAGTACTTC. Protein product: CASSLDPGSYEQYF.

The chain combines TRBV9 with TRBJ1-1, with 7 bases identical to TRBD1. CDR3 size: 14 residues. Germline trimming cut 2 bases from V and 4 bases from J; bases unmatched to any gene: 5. Germline V gives CDR1 SGDLS, CDR2 YYNGEE. This CDR3 reads CASSVTGVVTEAFF. CDR3 coding DNA: TGTGCCAGCAGCGTCACAGGGGTAGTCACTGAAGCTTTCTTT.

The chain has TRBV15 and TRBJ1-2; weak D call: TRBD1 (5 bases). Germline CDR1 LNHNV, CDR2 YYDKDF (reference sequence). This CDR3 is built from 15 residues. V lost 0 bases and J lost 4, with 12 bases in between. CDR3 residues: CATSREDSLGYGYTF. CDR3 in DNA: TGTGCCACCAGCAGAGAAGACAGCCTTGGCTATGGCTACACCTTC. The variable domain in full, with the rest retrieved from reference TRBV15 and TRBJ1-2, is DAMVIQNPRYQVTQFGKPVTLSCSQTLNHNVMYWYQQKSSQAPKLLFHYYDKDFNNEADTPDNFQSRRPNTSFCFLDIRSPGLGDTAMYLCATSREDSLGYGYTFGSGTRLTVV.

This clonotype was detected ten times or more. V is TRBV20-1 and J is TRBJ2-5; the D gene is possibly TRBD1 (7 bases). Trimming took off 3 bases at V and 2 bases at J, with 16 bases between the two ends. CDR1 and CDR2 (germline): DFQATT, SNEGSKA (reference sequence). There are 15 residues in the CDR3. This CDR3 reads CSASRSPGGQETQYF. The DNA for the CDR3 is TGCAGTGCTAGCCGCTCCCCAGGGGGGCAAGAGACCCAGTACTTC.

The V call is TRBV20-1, the J call TRBJ2-3; 7 bases fit TRBD2. Unmatched junction bases numbered 11, after V lost 0 bases and J lost 5 bases. The CDR3 consists of 16 residues. Per the germline V gene, CDR1 is DFQATT and CDR2 is SNEGSKA (reference sequence). The CDR3: CSARDLVGGPGDTQYF. CDR3 DNA sequence: TGCAGTGCTAGAGATCTTGTGGGAGGGCCGGGAGATACGCAGTATTTT.

This chain joins TRBV30 and TRBJ1-4; D is ambiguous. V lost 0 bases and J lost 0, with 14 bases in between. The CDR3 runs 17 residues. Germline CDR1 and CDR2: GTSNPN and SVGIG (reference sequence). The DNA for the CDR3 is TGTGCCTGGAGTGTAACGCTGACCCCGCCAACTAATGAAAAACTGTTTTTT. This codes for CAWSVTLTPPTNEKLFF.

This rearrangement joins TRBV5-1 to TRBJ1-2; TRBD1 aligns across 11 bases. The CDR3 spans 14 residues. Germline lookup yields CDR1 SGHRS and CDR2 YFSETQ. V shed 0 bases and J 7 bases; nucleotides not matched to a gene: 2. CDR3 protein: CASSLGTGGSGYTF. In DNA, the CDR3 is TGCGCCAGCAGCTTGGGGACAGGGGGCAGTGGCTACACCTTC.

The chain employs TRBV5-1 and TRBJ1-1, with 8 nucleotides matching TRBD1. Germline V gene sequence: CDR1 SGHRS, CDR2 YFSETQ. CDR3 size: 17 residues. Trimming cost V 4 bases and J 2 bases; bases outside gene matches: 13. The CDR3 coding sequence is TGCGCCAGCAGCCCGCCTAAGACAGGGGATCAAAACACTGAAGCTTTCTTT. Translating gives CASSPPKTGDQNTEAFF.

The V and J genes are TRBV20-1 and TRBJ1-1; D is uncertain. CDR3 size: 13 residues. Germline loops: CDR1 DFQATT, CDR2 SNEGSKA (reference sequence). Trimming shortened V by 6 bases and J by 1 base, and 12 bases separated the two germline ends. The CDR3 reads CSAAVQQNTEAFF. CDR3 in DNA: TGCAGTGCGGCTGTACAGCAGAACACTGAAGCTTTCTTT.

About this clonotype: The final CDR3 position lacks the conserved phenylalanine or tryptophan, pointing to a likely read error. The V call is TRBV6-2 or TRBV6-3, the J call TRBJ2-4; the match to TRBD2 covers 8 bases. The V and J ends lost 0 bases and 1 base, in that order; junction bases with no gene match: 8. CDR1 is MNHEY, CDR2 SVGEGT, per germline. CDR3 length: 18 amino acids. CDR3 sequence: CASSYSISGSHAKNIQYV. As DNA, the CDR3 is TGTGCCAGCAGTTACTCGATAAGCGGGAGTCATGCCAAAAACATTCAGTACGTC.

J is TRBJ2-7 and V is TRBV4-1; 8 nucleotides agree with TRBD2. The CDR3 has 15 amino acids. Losses at the gene ends were 3 bases for V and 3 bases for J; bases not matched to a gene: 7. Germline V lookup: CDR1 MGHRA, CDR2 YSYEKL. As DNA, the CDR3 is TGCGCCAGCAGCCAGGACCTAGCGGGTGTCTACGAGCAGTACTTC. Amino acids: CASSQDLAGVYEQYF.

This clonotype was seen ten or more times. The chain couples TRBV5-1 to TRBJ1-1; tentative D call: TRBD1 (6 bases). This CDR3 has 15 residues. V lost 2 bases and J lost 1, with 12 bases in between. Germline V lookup: CDR1 SGHRS, CDR2 YFSETQ. The CDR3, as DNA: TGCGCCAGCAGCTTCAGACAGGATTCGAACACTGAAGCTTTCTTT. This encodes CASSFRQDSNTEAFF.

The CDR3 loop is CASSKSGGWQYF. CDR3 bases: TGTGCCAGCAGTAAAAGTGGGGGCTGGCAGTACTTC. The chain is built from TRBV7-2 and TRBJ2-7, with D possibly being TRBD1 (6 bases). Germline CDR1 reads SGHTA; CDR2 reads FQGNSA. V lost 6 bases and J lost 9, with 15 bases in between. This CDR3 is built from 12 residues.

The table lists this clonotype with a few counts. The gene calls are TRBV20-1 and TRBJ2-3; 9 bases line up with TRBD2. The CDR3 covers 14 residues. The germline V gene encodes CDR1 DFQATT and CDR2 SNEGSKA (reference sequence). With V trimmed by 3 bases and J by 2 bases, 3 bases remained unmatched. This CDR3 reads CSARGLANTDTQYF. The DNA for the CDR3 is TGCAGTGCTAGGGGACTAGCCAACACAGATACGCAGTATTTT.

The V and J genes are TRBV7-3 and TRBJ1-1; D is ambiguous. Deletions cut 1 base from V and 1 base from J, with 7 bases between. From germline, CDR1 is SGHTA and CDR2 FQGTGA. The CDR3 sequence is 14 residues long. The CDR3 loop is CASSLSRRNTEAFF. The CDR3 region has the DNA TGTGCCAGCAGCTTAAGTAGACGGAACACTGAAGCTTTCTTT.

This clonotype was recorded only once. This chain connects TRBV5-1 to TRBJ1-1; the match to TRBD1 covers 9 bases. The CDR3 is 14 amino acids. CDR1 is SGHRS and CDR2 is YFSETQ in the germline V gene. The V and J ends lost 7 bases and 5 bases, in that order; junction bases with no gene match: 9. This CDR3 is CASWRTGDVTEAFF. The CDR3 DNA is TGCGCCAGCTGGAGGACAGGGGATGTTACTGAAGCTTTCTTT.